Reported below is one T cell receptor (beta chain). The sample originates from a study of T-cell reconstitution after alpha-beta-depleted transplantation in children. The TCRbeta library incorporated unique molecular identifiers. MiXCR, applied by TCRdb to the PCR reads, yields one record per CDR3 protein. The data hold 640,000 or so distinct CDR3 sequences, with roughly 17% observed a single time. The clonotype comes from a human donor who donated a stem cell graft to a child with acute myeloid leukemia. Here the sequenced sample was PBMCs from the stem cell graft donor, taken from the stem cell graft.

In nucleotides, the CDR3 is TGCGCCAGCAGCCAACTATTTGGACAGCCCCAGCATTTT. Encoded protein: CASSQLFGQPQHF. The rearrangement joins TRBV4-1 to TRBJ1-5; D call uncertain. Germline V lookup: CDR1 MGHRA, CDR2 YSYEKL. The ends were cut back, 2 bases at V and 7 bases at J, with 9 bases in the middle. The CDR3 extends over 13 amino acids.